At least ten counts were recorded for the clone carrying this T cell receptor beta chain. What it recognizes is unknown. Thyroid surgery was preceded by no treatment in any patient. The entry originates in a study of metastatic and nonmetastatic thyroid tumors. Across the study: Repertoires from blood and tumor or nodule tissue of malignant and benign thyroid patients were compared.

In the source study's methods: In papillary thyroid cancer, a distant-metastasis classifier was built using CDR3 differences across clinicopathological groups. Via MiXCR, TCRdb re-called the PCR reads. TCRdb's processing, not the study's, gives the V and J calls here. The sample consists of about 69,000 clones, approximately 15% of them appearing once. Study observations and caveats: As reported, TCR beta diversity in blood and tumor was significantly higher in malignant thyroid tumors than in benign nodules.

CDR1 WNHNN and CDR2 SYGVQD come from the germline V gene (reference sequence). CDR3 length: 13 residues. The ends were cut back, 2 bases at V and 2 bases at J, with 6 bases in the middle. The V gene is TRBV10-1, the J gene TRBJ2-5, with D possibly being TRBD1 (5 bases). The TCR comes from a male donor with papillary thyroid cancer or a benign thyroid nodule (not recorded which). Some clones in this sample may be carry-over from other donors' samples. The sample taken for sequencing was blood. The CDR3 sequence is CASSEPGQETQYF. CDR3 coding DNA: TGCGCCAGCAGTGAGCCAGGGCAAGAGACCCAGTACTTC.